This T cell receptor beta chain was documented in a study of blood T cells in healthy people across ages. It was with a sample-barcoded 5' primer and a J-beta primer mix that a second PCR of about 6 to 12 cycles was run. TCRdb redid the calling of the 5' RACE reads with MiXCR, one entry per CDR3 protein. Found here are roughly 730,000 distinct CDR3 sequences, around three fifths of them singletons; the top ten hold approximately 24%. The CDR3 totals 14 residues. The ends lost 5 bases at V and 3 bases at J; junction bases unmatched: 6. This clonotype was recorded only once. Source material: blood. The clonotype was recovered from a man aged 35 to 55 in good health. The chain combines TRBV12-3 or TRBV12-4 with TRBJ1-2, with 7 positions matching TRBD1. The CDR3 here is CASSGVDRDYGYTF. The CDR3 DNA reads TGTGCCAGCAGTGGCGTTGACAGGGACTATGGCTACACCTTC.